This T cell receptor (beta chain) was retrieved from a study of shared clonotypes between healthy human individuals. Whole-study findings and limits: Clonotypes shared by all four sorted-subset donors had higher generation probabilities than non-shared clonotypes. Donor scarcity curtailed the genetic and exposure-history diversity represented herein. Investigators expected sequencing depth to affect clonotype sharing among donors.

As regards this clone: The antigen is not known.

Libraries were prepared by immunoSEQ multiplex PCR; TCRdb keeps only in-frame clonotypes and omits some of them. The sample contains 1,500,000 or so clones, about 96% of which appear only once. V was pared by 9 bases and J by 2 bases, with 15 bases between. This CDR3 is 14 amino acids long. Germline-derived CDR1 and CDR2 are SNHLY and FYNNEI. The gene calls are TRBV2 and TRBJ2-3, with D perhaps matching TRBD1 (7 bases). This TCR came from a man aged 25-40 years in good health. Sequenced input: naive CD4+ T cells sorted from blood. As for subset: CD45RA+ positively selected. CDR3 nucleotides: TGTGCCAGAAGTACAGGGGAGGACACAGATACGCAGTATTTT. Translating gives CARSTGEDTDTQYF.